These T cell receptor beta chains were read from a single sample in a study of control samples from healthy donors and cancer patients. TCRdb's table, derived via immunoSEQ multiplex PCR, lists solely in-frame clones and lacks some. The sample comprises 75,000 to 100,000 clones, approximately 86% of which are singletons, and less than 15% rests with the top ten. The sequenced material came from blood. The receptors were gathered from a man aged 30 to 45 in good health. CDR3s include the opening cysteine and the closing phenylalanine or tryptophan. The order of the fields is J gene, clone size, D gene, V gene, CDR3 protein, CDR3 DNA. A D gene is named only where the DNA matches it firmly. Only some rows state a clone size, as once, few, many or a class for expanded clones.

TRBJ2-7 NA NA TRBV7-3 CASSLGRSSYEQYF TGTGCCAGCAGCTTAGGCCGAAGCTCCTACGAGCAGTACTTC
TRBJ1-3 NA NA TRBV11-2 CASSLVWDPTGNTIYF TGTGCCAGCAGCTTAGTGTGGGATCCCACTGGAAACACCATATATTTT
TRBJ1-2 NA NA TRBV4-1 CASSPRGGESYGYTF TGCGCCAGCAGCCCCCGAGGGGGGGAGAGTTATGGCTACACCTTC
TRBJ2-3 NA TRBD2 TRBV6-4 CASSVSSGSPDTQYF TGTGCCAGCAGTGTGTCTAGCGGGAGTCCAGATACGCAGTATTTT
TRBJ1-2 NA NA TRBV5-4 CASSLDARDYGYTF TGTGCCAGCAGCTTGGACGCACGAGACTATGGCTACACCTTC
TRBJ2-3 NA TRBD2 TRBV6-2/TRBV6-3 CASSYKVLAGGLLSDTQYF TGTGCCAGCAGTTACAAAGTCCTAGCGGGAGGCCTCCTGTCAGATACGCAGTATTTT
TRBJ1-2 NA NA TRBV5-1 CASSQGTGAFGYTF TGCGCCAGCAGCCAAGGAACGGGGGCCTTTGGCTACACCTTC
TRBJ2-3 NA NA TRBV7-9 CASNIPRDTGQDTQYF TGTGCCAGCAACATCCCCCGGGACACCGGACAAGATACGCAGTATTTT
TRBJ2-3 once NA TRBV28 CASSFVAGTDTQYF TGTGCCAGCAGTTTCGTTGCGGGCACAGATACGCAGTATTTT
TRBJ2-5 NA NA TRBV11-3 CASSLVALHQETQYF TGTGCCAGCAGCTTAGTCGCACTCCACCAAGAGACCCAGTACTTC
TRBJ2-1 NA TRBD2 TRBV4-1 CASSQDLFSGGTTYNEQFF TGCGCCAGCAGCCAAGATCTTTTTAGCGGGGGGACCACTTACAATGAGCAGTTCTTC
TRBJ2-3 NA NA TRBV5-1 CASSLGGYSQGTDTQYF TGCGCCAGCAGCTTGGGTGGGTACTCACAGGGTACAGATACGCAGTATTTT
TRBJ2-1 NA TRBD2 TRBV4-2 CASSLAGGVGEQFF TGTGCCAGCAGCCTAGCGGGAGGAGTTGGTGAGCAGTTCTTC
TRBJ2-5 NA NA TRBV14 CASSLKHQETQYF TGTGCCAGCAGCCTCAAGCATCAAGAGACCCAGTACTTC
TRBJ2-3 once NA TRBV30 CAWALGVLTDTQYF TGTGCCTGGGCTCTTGGTGTCCTTACAGATACGCAGTATTTT
TRBJ2-3 NA TRBD2 TRBV11-2 CASSLGTSADTQYF TGTGCCAGCAGCTTAGGGACTAGCGCAGATACGCAGTATTTT
TRBJ2-1 NA TRBD2 TRBV30 CAWSPGTSGREQFF TGTGCCTGGAGTCCCGGGACTAGCGGCCGTGAGCAGTTCTTC
TRBJ2-3 NA NA TRBV5-7 CASSSISADSQTDTQYF TGTGCCAGCAGCTCCATCTCGGCGGACAGCCAAACAGATACGCAGTATTTT
TRBJ1-1 NA NA TRBV7-2 CASSLNFFGRRTEAFF TGTGCCAGCAGCTTAAACTTTTTCGGCCGAAGAACTGAAGCTTTCTTT
TRBJ2-7 NA NA TRBV3-1/TRBV3-2 CASSGLGSYEQYF TGTGCCAGCAGCGGTCTGGGCTCCTACGAGCAGTACTTC
TRBJ2-6 NA NA TRBV3-1/TRBV3-2 CASSQVQVNGANVLTF TGTGCCAGCAGCCAAGTCCAAGTGAACGGGGCCAACGTCCTGACTTTC
TRBJ2-5 NA NA TRBV5-6 CASSLYSRWETQYF TGTGCCAGCAGCTTATACAGCCGATGGGAGACCCAGTACTTC
TRBJ1-2 NA NA TRBV20-1 CSASWSNADGYTF TGCAGTGCTAGTTGGTCAAACGCCGATGGCTACACCTTC
TRBJ2-3 NA NA TRBV6-6 CASRQPGADTQYF TGTGCCAGCAGGCAGCCGGGGGCAGATACGCAGTATTTT
TRBJ2-7 NA NA TRBV16 CASSQLEEEGEQYF TGTGCCAGCAGCCAATTGGAGGAAGAAGGCGAGCAGTACTTC
TRBJ1-2 few TRBD1 TRBV3-1/TRBV3-2 CASSQSDRGGYGYTF TGTGCCAGCAGCCAATCCGACAGGGGGGGCTATGGCTACACCTTC
TRBJ1-1 once NA TRBV24-1 CATSDRGSTEAFF TGTGCCACCAGTGATAGGGGATCCACTGAAGCTTTCTTT
TRBJ2-1 NA NA TRBV6-4 CASSDVRDTYNEQFF TGTGCCAGCAGTGACGTGCGGGACACGTACAATGAGCAGTTCTTC
TRBJ2-7 NA TRBD2 TRBV28 CASSDPASGLSYEQYF TGTGCCAGCAGTGACCCGGCTAGCGGGCTCTCCTACGAGCAGTACTTC